These T cell receptor beta chains were read from a single sample in a study of CD8+ T cells in alopecia areata. Measured with immunoSEQ multiplex PCR; TCRdb has only the in-frame clones, and not every one. Found here are roughly 30,000 clones, about three fifths of them singletons; the top ten hold 18%. Specimen: NKG2D-high CD8+ T cells sorted from blood. The receptors derive from a human donor with alopecia areata. Both conserved end residues are part of each CDR3. The order of the fields is CDR3 DNA, CDR3 protein, clone size, J gene, D gene, V gene. The D gene is left open where the match is weak. Size values are once, few and many counts, or a class for expanded clones, and some rows have none.

cdr3_nt: TGCAGCGTTGCCCCAGGGAACACTGAAGCTTTCTTT
cdr3_aa: CSVAPGNTEAFF
clone_size: few
j_call: TRBJ1-1
d_call: -
v_call: TRBV29-1

cdr3_nt: TGCAGCGTTGACGAGACTAGCGGGGTTGGCCCCAGGGAGACCCAGTACTTC
cdr3_aa: CSVDETSGVGPRETQYF
clone_size: -
j_call: TRBJ2-5
d_call: TRBD2
v_call: TRBV29-1

cdr3_nt: TGTGCCAGCACCGCATGGGGCGTGGAAGCAGATACGCAGTATTTT
cdr3_aa: CASTAWGVEADTQYF
clone_size: -
j_call: TRBJ2-3
d_call: -
v_call: TRBV9

cdr3_nt: TGCGCCAGCAGCTTGGCCTTGGGTTACGAGCAGTACTTC
cdr3_aa: CASSLALGYEQYF
clone_size: few
j_call: TRBJ2-7
d_call: -
v_call: TRBV5-1

cdr3_nt: TGTGCCAGCCTTCTAACGGGGGCTAGCGGCACCGGGGAGCTGTTTTTT
cdr3_aa: CASLLTGASGTGELFF
clone_size: -
j_call: TRBJ2-2
d_call: -
v_call: TRBV2

cdr3_nt: TGTGCCAGCAGCCTCTCCGGGACCGAAGACACAGATACGCAGTATTTT
cdr3_aa: CASSLSGTEDTDTQYF
clone_size: -
j_call: TRBJ2-3
d_call: -
v_call: TRBV7-2

cdr3_nt: TGCAGCGCTGGCGGGATGAACACTGAAGCTTTCTTT
cdr3_aa: CSAGGMNTEAFF
clone_size: -
j_call: TRBJ1-1
d_call: -
v_call: TRBV29-1

cdr3_nt: TGTGCCAGCAGCCCTCCGGGTCGGGGGGCCCACTACGAGCAGTACTTC
cdr3_aa: CASSPPGRGAHYEQYF
clone_size: -
j_call: TRBJ2-7
d_call: -
v_call: TRBV4-2

cdr3_nt: TGTGCCAGCAGCTTAGCGAACAGGGCCGGGGAGCTGTTTTTT
cdr3_aa: CASSLANRAGELFF
clone_size: -
j_call: TRBJ2-2
d_call: -
v_call: TRBV7-8

cdr3_nt: TGCAGCGGCGGGTCGGCGAACAATGAGCAGTTCTTC
cdr3_aa: CSGGSANNEQFF
clone_size: medium-sized
j_call: TRBJ2-1
d_call: -
v_call: TRBV29-1

cdr3_nt: TGTGCCAGCAGCTTGACCGACCGCGGGAGGGATGAGACCCAGTACTTC
cdr3_aa: CASSLTDRGRDETQYF
clone_size: -
j_call: TRBJ2-5
d_call: TRBD2
v_call: TRBV5-4

cdr3_nt: TGTGCCAGCATACAGGGGACAGGGCCTCCGGACACTGAAGCTTTCTTT
cdr3_aa: CASIQGTGPPDTEAFF
clone_size: -
j_call: TRBJ1-1
d_call: TRBD1
v_call: TRBV2

cdr3_nt: TGTGCCAGTAGTATAGAAGGACTGGCATACGAGCAGTACTTC
cdr3_aa: CASSIEGLAYEQYF
clone_size: -
j_call: TRBJ2-7
d_call: -
v_call: TRBV19

cdr3_nt: TGTGCCAGTAGTATAGGGGGACTGGCCTACGAGCAGTACTTC
cdr3_aa: CASSIGGLAYEQYF
clone_size: -
j_call: TRBJ2-7
d_call: -
v_call: TRBV19

cdr3_nt: TGTGCCAGCAGCTTGTCGGACACCGACTACGAGCAGTACTTC
cdr3_aa: CASSLSDTDYEQYF
clone_size: few
j_call: TRBJ2-7
d_call: -
v_call: TRBV7-9

cdr3_nt: TGTGCCAGCAGCACCGGAGGTACCACCGGGGAGCTGTTTTTT
cdr3_aa: CASSTGGTTGELFF
clone_size: -
j_call: TRBJ2-2
d_call: -
v_call: TRBV9

cdr3_nt: TGTGCCAGTAGTCAGATCTGGGAGAGGGAGCTGTTTTTT
cdr3_aa: CASSQIWERELFF
clone_size: -
j_call: TRBJ2-2
d_call: -
v_call: TRBV19

cdr3_nt: TGTGCCAGCAATCCCCTTTCGGGAGGGATCCACAATGAGCAGTTCTTC
cdr3_aa: CASNPLSGGIHNEQFF
clone_size: -
j_call: TRBJ2-1
d_call: TRBD2
v_call: TRBV2